The present T cell receptor (beta chain) was sequenced within a study of cytomegalovirus exposure and HLA in healthy donors. Study results and caveats: It was confirmed in vitro that three of the CMV-associated chains were specific for CMV antigens. TCR beta V- and J-gene trimming was later associated with a missense DCLRE1C variant. Being indistinguishable, some V segments were excluded, TRBV6-2 and TRBV6-3 among them.

The germline CDR1 and CDR2 sequences are SEHNR and FQNEAQ (reference sequence). CDR3 size: 17 residues. In regard to this clone: What it binds is unknown. At one of its ends the junction is not consistent with the germline gene, which may arise from a read error.

The PCR used 60 Vbeta and 13 Jbeta primers. This table comes from immunoSEQ multiplex PCR, and its TCRdb copy is limited to in-frame clones, with some not included. The sample has 90,000 to 120,000 clones; more than 65% are singletons. The chain combines TRBV7-9 with TRBJ1-4; perhaps TRBD1 as D (6 bases). This clonotype was obtained from a young woman in good health and CMV-seropositive. Sequenced: PBMCs. The CDR3 here is CASSSPPLGGQKEKLFF. The CDR3 DNA reads as TGTGCCAGCAGCTCTCCACCCCTCGGGGGGCAGAAAGAAAAACTATTTTTT.